What follows are 7 T cell receptor beta chains derived from one specimen sequenced in a study of identical twins' blood T cells. TCRdb re-called the 5' RACE reads through MiXCR, storing one row per CDR3 protein. Here the sample spans fewer than 450,000 distinct CDR3 sequences, more than 25% being singletons. The sample was PBMCs. The origin of the receptors is a woman between 18 and 49 years old in good health.

Regarding this clonotype: A much larger clone lies a single base off, so this may be a read error. The gene calls are TRBV20-1 and TRBJ1-3; D might be TRBD1 (5 bases). The CDR3 has 14 amino acids. V lost 7 bases, J lost 8 bases, and 21 bases lay in between. Germline CDR1 DFQATT, CDR2 SNEGSKA (reference sequence). This chain's CDR3 is CSVYPGTDSDTIYF. The CDR3 region has the DNA TGCAGTGTTTACCCGGGGACCGACTCGGACACCATATATTTT.

This clonotype showed up just a few times. The rearrangement joins TRBV7-6 to TRBJ2-3; D is perhaps TRBD2 (6 bases). V was trimmed by 10 bases and J by 3 bases, leaving 23 bases between them. CDR3 length: 16 residues. The germline V gene has CDR1 SGHVS and CDR2 FNYEAQ. DNA for the CDR3: TGTGCCACCAAGGGGCCCCTGCGGGACCGAACAGATACGCAGTATTTT. Protein product: CATKGPLRDRTDTQYF.

The V call is TRBV20-1, the J call TRBJ2-3; D possibly corresponds to TRBD2 (6 bases). CDR1 DFQATT and CDR2 SNEGSKA come from the germline V gene (reference sequence). The germline V and J ends were trimmed by 3 bases and 2 bases, with 15 bases remaining between them. The CDR3 spans 15 residues. The CDR3 region is CSASGTAGNTDTQYF. For the CDR3, the DNA is TGCAGTGCTAGTGGGACGGCGGGGAACACAGATACGCAGTATTTT.

This clonotype was seen more than once but under ten times. The CDR3 coding sequence is TGTGCCAGTAGTATAGGGTTTATGGGCAATCAGCCCCAGCATTTT. This codes for CASSIGFMGNQPQHF. The chain is built from TRBV19 and TRBJ1-5; D is uncertain. Looked up from germline, CDR1 is LNHDA and CDR2 is SQIVND (reference sequence). The CDR3 totals 15 residues. V was clipped by 1 base and J by 2 bases, with 9 bases between them.

The chain couples TRBV3-1 to TRBJ1-2; possible D gene TRBD1, 5 bases. Germline CDR1 and CDR2: LGHDT and YNNKEL (reference sequence). The germline V and J ends were trimmed by 2 bases and 7 bases, with 8 bases remaining between them. CDR3 length: 12 residues. CDR3 in DNA: TGTGCCAGCAGCCAATCGGACACTGGCTACACCTTC. It encodes CASSQSDTGYTF.

The chain links TRBV7-9 to TRBJ1-1; no clear D. This CDR3 has 13 amino acids. Between the trimmed V and J ends, which lost 0 bases and 10 bases, there was a span of 12 bases. From germline, CDR1 is SEHNR and CDR2 FQNEAQ (reference sequence). The CDR3 protein is CASSLAQLAAAFF. The CDR3 bases are TGTGCCAGCAGCTTAGCGCAATTGGCGGCAGCTTTCTTT.

This clonotype was detected a few times. The chain combines TRBV11-3 with TRBJ1-5; weak D call: TRBD1 (5 bases). The CDR3 contains 13 residues. Germline CDR1 is SGHNT and CDR2 is YENEEA. The V and J ends lost 5 bases and 4 bases respectively, with 9 bases between them. CDR3 DNA: TGTGCCAGCAGCGGGGGTATAAATCAGCCCCAGCATTTT. Protein product: CASSGGINQPQHF. Variable domain in full (rest from reference TRBV11-3 and TRBJ1-5): EAGVVQSPRYKIIEKKQPVAFWCNPISGHNTLYWYLQNLGQGPELLIRYENEEAVDDSQLPKDRFSAERLKGVDSTLKIQPAELGDSAVYLCASSGGINQPQHFGDGTRLSIL.